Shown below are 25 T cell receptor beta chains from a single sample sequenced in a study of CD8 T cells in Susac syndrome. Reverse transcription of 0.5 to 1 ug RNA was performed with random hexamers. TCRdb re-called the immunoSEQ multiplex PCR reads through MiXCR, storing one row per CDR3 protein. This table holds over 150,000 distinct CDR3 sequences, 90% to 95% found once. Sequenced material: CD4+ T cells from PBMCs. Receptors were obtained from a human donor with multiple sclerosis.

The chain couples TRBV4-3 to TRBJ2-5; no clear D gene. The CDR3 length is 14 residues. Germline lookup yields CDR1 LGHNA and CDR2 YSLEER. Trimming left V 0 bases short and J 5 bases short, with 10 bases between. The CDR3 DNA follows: TGCGCCAGCAGCCAAGAGGAGTGGGCGGAGACCCAGTACTTC. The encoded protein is CASSQEEWAETQYF.

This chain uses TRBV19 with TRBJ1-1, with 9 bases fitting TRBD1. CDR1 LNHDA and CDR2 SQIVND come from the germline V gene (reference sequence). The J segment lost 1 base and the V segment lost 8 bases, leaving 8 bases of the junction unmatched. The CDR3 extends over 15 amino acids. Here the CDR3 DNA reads TGTGCCAGTGGGGGACAGGGCGTTTCGAACACTGAAGCTTTCTTT. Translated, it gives CASGGQGVSNTEAFF.

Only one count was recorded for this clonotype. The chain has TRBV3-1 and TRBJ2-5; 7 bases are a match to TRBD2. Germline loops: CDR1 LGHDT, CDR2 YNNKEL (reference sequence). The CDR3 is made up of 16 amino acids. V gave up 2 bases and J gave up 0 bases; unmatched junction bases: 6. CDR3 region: CASSQPGLRDQETQYF. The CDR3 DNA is TGTGCCAGCAGCCAACCGGGACTAAGGGACCAAGAGACCCAGTACTTC.

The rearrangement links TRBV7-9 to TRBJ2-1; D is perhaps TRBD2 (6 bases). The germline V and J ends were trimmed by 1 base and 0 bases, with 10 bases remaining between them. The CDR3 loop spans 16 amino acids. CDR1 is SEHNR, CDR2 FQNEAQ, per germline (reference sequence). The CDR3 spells CASSLEAGSSYNEQFF. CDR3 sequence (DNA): TGTGCCAGCAGCTTAGAAGCGGGTAGCTCCTACAATGAGCAGTTCTTC.

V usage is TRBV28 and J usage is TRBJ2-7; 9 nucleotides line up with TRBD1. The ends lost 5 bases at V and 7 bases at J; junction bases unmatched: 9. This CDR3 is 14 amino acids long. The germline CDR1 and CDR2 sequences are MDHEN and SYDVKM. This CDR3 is CASSIPQGAREQYF. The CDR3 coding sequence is TGTGCCAGCAGTATCCCACAGGGGGCGCGGGAGCAGTACTTC. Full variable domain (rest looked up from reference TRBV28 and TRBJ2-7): DVKVTQSSRYLVKRTGEKVFLECVQDMDHENMFWYRQDPGLGLRLIYFSYDVKMKEKGDIPEGYSVSREKKERFSLILESASTNQTSMYLCASSIPQGAREQYFGPGTRLTVT.

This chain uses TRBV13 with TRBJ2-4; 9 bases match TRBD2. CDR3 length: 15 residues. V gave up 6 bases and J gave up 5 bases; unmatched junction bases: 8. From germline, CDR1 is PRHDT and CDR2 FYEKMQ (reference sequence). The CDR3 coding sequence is TGTGCCAGCAGTAAACCTTTAGCGGGGGAAAACATTCAGTACTTC. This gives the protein CASSKPLAGENIQYF.

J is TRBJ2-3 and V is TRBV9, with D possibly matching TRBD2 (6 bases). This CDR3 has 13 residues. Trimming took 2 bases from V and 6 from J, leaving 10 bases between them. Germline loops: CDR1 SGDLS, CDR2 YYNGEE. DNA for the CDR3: TGTGCCAGCAGCGTCGGAGGGCTCGATACGCAGTATTTT. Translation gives CASSVGGLDTQYF.

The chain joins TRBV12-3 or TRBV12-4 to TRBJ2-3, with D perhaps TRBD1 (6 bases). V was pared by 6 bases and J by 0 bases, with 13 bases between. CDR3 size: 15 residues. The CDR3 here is CASSQDSPSTDTQYF. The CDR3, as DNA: TGTGCCAGCAGCCAGGACAGTCCTAGCACAGATACGCAGTATTTT.

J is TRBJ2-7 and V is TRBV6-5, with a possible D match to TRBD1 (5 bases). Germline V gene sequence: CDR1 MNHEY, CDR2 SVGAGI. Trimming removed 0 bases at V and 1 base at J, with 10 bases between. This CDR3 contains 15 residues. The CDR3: CASSYSSGWSYEQYF. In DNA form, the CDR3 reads TGTGCCAGCAGTTACTCTTCAGGGTGGTCCTACGAGCAGTACTTC.

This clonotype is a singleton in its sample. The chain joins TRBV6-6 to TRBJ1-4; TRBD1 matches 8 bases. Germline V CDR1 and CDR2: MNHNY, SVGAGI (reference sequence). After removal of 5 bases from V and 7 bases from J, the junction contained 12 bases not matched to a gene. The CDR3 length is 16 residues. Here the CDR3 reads CASSPFPTGVFEKLFF. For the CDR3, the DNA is TGTGCCAGCAGTCCATTTCCGACAGGGGTTTTTGAAAAACTGTTTTTT.

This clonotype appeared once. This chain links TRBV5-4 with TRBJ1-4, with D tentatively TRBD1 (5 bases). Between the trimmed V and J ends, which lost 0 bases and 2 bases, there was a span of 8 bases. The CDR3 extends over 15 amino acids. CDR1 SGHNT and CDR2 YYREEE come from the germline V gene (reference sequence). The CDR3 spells CASSLGGRTNEKLFF. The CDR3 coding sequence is TGTGCCAGCAGCTTGGGGGGCAGGACTAATGAAAAACTGTTTTTT.

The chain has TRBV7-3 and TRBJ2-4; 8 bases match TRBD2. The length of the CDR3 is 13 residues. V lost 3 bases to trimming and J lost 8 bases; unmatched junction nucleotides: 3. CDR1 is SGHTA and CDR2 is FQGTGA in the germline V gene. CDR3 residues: CASSFGGADIQYF. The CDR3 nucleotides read TGTGCCAGCAGCTTCGGGGGGGCGGACATTCAGTACTTC.

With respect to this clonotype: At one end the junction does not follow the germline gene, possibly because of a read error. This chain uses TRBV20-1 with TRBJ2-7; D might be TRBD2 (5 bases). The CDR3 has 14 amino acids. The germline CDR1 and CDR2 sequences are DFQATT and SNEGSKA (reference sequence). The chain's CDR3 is CSTRVLGSSYEQYF. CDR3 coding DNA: TGCAGTACTAGGGTTCTAGGGAGCTCCTACGAGCAGTACTTC.

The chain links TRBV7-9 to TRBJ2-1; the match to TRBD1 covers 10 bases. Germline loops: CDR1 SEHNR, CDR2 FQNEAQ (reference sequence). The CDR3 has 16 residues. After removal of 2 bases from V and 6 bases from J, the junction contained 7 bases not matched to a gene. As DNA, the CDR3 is TGTGCCAGCAGCTTATGGGGGGACAGGGGAGGCAATGAGCAGTTCTTC. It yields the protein CASSLWGDRGGNEQFF.

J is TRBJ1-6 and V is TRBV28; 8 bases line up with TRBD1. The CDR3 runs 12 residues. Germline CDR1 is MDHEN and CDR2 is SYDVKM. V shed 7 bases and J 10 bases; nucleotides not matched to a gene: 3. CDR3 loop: CASKTGVSPLHF. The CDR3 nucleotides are TGTGCCAGCAAGACAGGGGTCTCACCCCTCCACTTT.

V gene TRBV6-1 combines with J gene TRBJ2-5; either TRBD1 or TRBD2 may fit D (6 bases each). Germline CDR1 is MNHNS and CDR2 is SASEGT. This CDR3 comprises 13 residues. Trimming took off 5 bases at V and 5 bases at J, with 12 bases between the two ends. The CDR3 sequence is CASSKGGRETQYF. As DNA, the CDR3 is TGTGCCAGCAGTAAGGGGGGCCGGGAGACCCAGTACTTC.

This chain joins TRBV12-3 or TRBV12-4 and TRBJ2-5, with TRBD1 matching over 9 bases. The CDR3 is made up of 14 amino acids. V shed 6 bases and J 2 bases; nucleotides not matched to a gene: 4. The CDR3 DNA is TGTGCCAGCAGGACCGGGACAGGGCAAGAGACCCAGTACTTC. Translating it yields CASRTGTGQETQYF.

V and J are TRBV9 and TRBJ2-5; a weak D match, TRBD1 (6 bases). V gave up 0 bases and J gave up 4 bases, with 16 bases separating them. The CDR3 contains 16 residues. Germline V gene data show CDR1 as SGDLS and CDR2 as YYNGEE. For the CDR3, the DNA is TGTGCCAGCAGCGTAGGGGCTACGGAAGGGGGAGAGACCCAGTACTTC. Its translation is CASSVGATEGGETQYF.

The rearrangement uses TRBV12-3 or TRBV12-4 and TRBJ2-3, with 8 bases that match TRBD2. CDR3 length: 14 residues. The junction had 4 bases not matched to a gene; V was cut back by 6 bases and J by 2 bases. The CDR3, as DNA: TGTGCCAGCAGCGAGCGGGAGACCACAGATACGCAGTATTTT. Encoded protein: CASSERETTDTQYF.

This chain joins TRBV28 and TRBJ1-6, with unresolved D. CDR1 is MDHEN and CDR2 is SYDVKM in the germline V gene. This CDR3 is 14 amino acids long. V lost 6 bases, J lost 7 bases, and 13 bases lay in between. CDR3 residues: CASRPSLPNSPLHF. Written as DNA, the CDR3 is TGTGCCAGCAGACCATCCCTGCCCAATTCACCCCTCCACTTT. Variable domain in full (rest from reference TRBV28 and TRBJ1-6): DVKVTQSSRYLVKRTGEKVFLECVQDMDHENMFWYRQDPGLGLRLIYFSYDVKMKEKGDIPEGYSVSREKKERFSLILESASTNQTSMYLCASRPSLPNSPLHFGNGTRLTVT.

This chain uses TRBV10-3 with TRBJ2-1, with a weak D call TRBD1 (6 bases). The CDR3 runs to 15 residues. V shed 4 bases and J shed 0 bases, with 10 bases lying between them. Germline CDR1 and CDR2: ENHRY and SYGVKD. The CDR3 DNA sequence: TGTGCCATCAGTGCTGACAGGAGCTCCTACAATGAGCAGTTCTTC. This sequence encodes CAISADRSSYNEQFF.

This CDR3 reads CASSEKGPAKNIQYF. CDR3 in DNA: TGTGCCAGCAGTGAGAAGGGTCCAGCCAAAAACATTCAGTACTTC. The chain has TRBV2 and TRBJ2-4; unclear D gene. The V end lost 3 bases, the J end lost 0 bases, and 9 bases lay between the germline ends. The CDR3 has 15 amino acids. Germline CDR1 SNHLY, CDR2 FYNNEI.

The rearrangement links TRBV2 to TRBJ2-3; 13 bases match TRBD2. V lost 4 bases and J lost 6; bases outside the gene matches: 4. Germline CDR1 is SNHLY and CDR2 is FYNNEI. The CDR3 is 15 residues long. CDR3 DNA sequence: TGTGCCAGCAGTGGCGGACTAGCGGGGGTGGATACGCAGTATTTT. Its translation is CASSGGLAGVDTQYF.

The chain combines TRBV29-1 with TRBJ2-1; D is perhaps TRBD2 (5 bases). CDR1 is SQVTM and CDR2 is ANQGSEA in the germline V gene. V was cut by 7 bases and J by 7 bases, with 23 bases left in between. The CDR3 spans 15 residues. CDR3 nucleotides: TGCAGCGCCGGCGTGGGAGCGACGTATGGGAATGAGCAGTTCTTC. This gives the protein CSAGVGATYGNEQFF.

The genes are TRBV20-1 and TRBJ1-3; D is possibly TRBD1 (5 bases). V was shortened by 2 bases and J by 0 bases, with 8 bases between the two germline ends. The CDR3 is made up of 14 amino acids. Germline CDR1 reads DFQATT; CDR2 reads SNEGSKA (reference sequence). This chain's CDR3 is CSARNRNSGNTIYF. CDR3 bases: TGCAGTGCTAGAAACAGGAACTCTGGAAACACCATATATTTT.